This T cell receptor (beta chain) is from a study of molecular identifiers for immune sequencing clone quantification. TCRdb reanalysed the PCR reads using MiXCR and keeps one entry per CDR3 protein. The sample lists around 480,000 distinct CDR3 sequences, about a fifth seen once, with 0.65% to 0.95% in the top ten. Only a few counts were recorded for this clonotype. V gave up 4 bases and J gave up 7 bases; unmatched junction bases: 14. Germline CDR1 SQVTM, CDR2 ANQGSEA. This CDR3 is built from 15 residues. The sequenced sample was naive CD8+ T cells from blood, with Jurkat cell RNA spiked in. The subset is: FACS-sorted CD8+CD4-CCR7+CD45RA+ naive T cells. The genes are TRBV29-1 and TRBJ2-7; 9 nucleotides agree with TRBD2. This clonotype originated in a human donor in good health. Some libraries in this study had Jurkat cell RNA spiked in. CDR3 in amino acids: CSVVGAGGRAGEQYF. As DNA, the CDR3 is TGCAGCGTTGTTGGAGCCGGCGGGAGGGCCGGGGAGCAGTACTTC.